This T cell receptor beta chain was captured in a study of naive and memory T cell subsets. Trimming took 5 bases from V and 7 from J, leaving 19 bases between them. The CDR3 has 15 residues. Germline V gene lookup returns CDR1 MDHEN and CDR2 SYDVKM. Two oligonucleotides, mixed equimolar, formed the beta constant-region primer covering TRBC1 and TRBC2. Four rounds of PCR amplified the ligated cDNA using nested alpha and beta constant-region primers plus SP2. An oligonucleotide with the SP2 primer and a 12-nucleotide UMI was ligated to the cDNA 3' end. Each CDR3 protein gets one entry after TCRdb re-called the UMI-ligation and nested PCR reads with MiXCR. The sample records 90,000 to 120,000 distinct CDR3 sequences, more than 14% being singletons. Study observations and caveats: Especially in CD8 cells, naive repertoires contained a few larger clonotypes, possibly CD45RA-re-expressing memory cells. There was no ground truth to check naive and memory subset results.

Alpha and beta libraries were amplified separately from the second PCR onward. In this sample, this clonotype turned up many times. Its cognate antigen is unknown. The V call is TRBV28, the J call TRBJ2-3, with unresolved D. Sample: naive CD8+ T cells from blood. The source is a human donor in good health. CDR3 in amino acids: CASSPNLLAPHTQYF. The CDR3 DNA reads as TGTGCCAGCAGTCCCAATTTACTCGCTCCCCATACGCAGTATTTT. Full variable domain (rest looked up from reference TRBV28 and TRBJ2-3): DVKVTQSSRYLVKRTGEKVFLECVQDMDHENMFWYRQDPGLGLRLIYFSYDVKMKEKGDIPEGYSVSREKKERFSLILESASTNQTSMYLCASSPNLLAPHTQYFGPGTRLTVL.